A selection of T cell receptor beta chains follows, all from one sample in a study of cytomegalovirus exposure and HLA in healthy donors. Using immunoSEQ multiplex PCR, the repertoire was profiled, and TCRdb retains in-frame clones only, with some absent. Among 100,000 to 150,000 clones listed, about 80% were seen once. The sequenced material came from PBMCs. The receptors derive from a boy aged 2 to 10 in good health and CMV-seronegative. Each CDR3 is given with its conserved first and last residue. The D gene is left open where the match is weak. A row's size may be missing; if present it is once, few, many or a size class.

J	D	size	V	CDR3	DNA
TRBJ1-2	TRBD1	.	TRBV7-9	CASSLEGQGSYGYTF	TGTGCCAGCAGCTTAGAGGGACAGGGTTCCTATGGCTACACCTTC
TRBJ1-1	.	.	TRBV25-1	CASSHLEGAFF	TGTGCCAGCAGCCACCTGGAGGGAGCTTTCTTT
TRBJ2-1	TRBD2	.	TRBV27	CASSPSTSGINEQFF	TGTGCCAGCAGTCCATCGACTAGCGGGATCAATGAGCAGTTCTTC
TRBJ2-2	.	.	TRBV11-1	CASSRPGGAQTGELFF	TGTGCCAGCAGCCGACCCGGAGGGGCCCAGACCGGGGAGCTGTTTTTT
TRBJ1-2	TRBD1	few	TRBV4-1	CASSQSLQGANGYTF	TGCGCCAGCAGCCAAAGCCTACAGGGGGCTAATGGCTACACCTTC
TRBJ2-2	TRBD1	.	TRBV19	CASSVTGGKAGELFF	TGTGCCAGTAGTGTGACAGGGGGCAAGGCCGGGGAGCTGTTTTTT
TRBJ1-1	.	few	TRBV19	CASSMRRDYTEAFF	TGTGCCAGTAGTATGCGGAGGGATTACACTGAAGCTTTCTTT
TRBJ1-2	TRBD1	.	TRBV5-5	CASSLAQGAHYGYTF	TGTGCCAGCAGCTTGGCTCAGGGGGCCCACTATGGCTACACCTTC
TRBJ2-3	.	.	TRBV4-2	CASSQTGTTDTQYF	TGTGCCAGCAGCCAAACAGGAACCACAGATACGCAGTATTTT
TRBJ1-4	TRBD1	.	TRBV5-4	CASSRDSLNEKLFF	TGTGCCAGCAGTCGGGACAGCCTAAATGAAAAACTGTTTTTT
TRBJ1-1	.	.	TRBV6-5	CASSSQRRGSTEAFF	TGTGCCAGCAGTTCCCAGAGACGAGGGAGCACTGAAGCTTTCTTT
TRBJ2-2	TRBD1	.	TRBV6-7	CASSPGQANTGELFF	TGTGCCAGCAGCCCCGGACAGGCGAACACCGGGGAGCTGTTTTTT
TRBJ1-1	.	.	TRBV6-5	CASSPTGMATEAFF	TGTGCCAGCAGCCCCACGGGTATGGCCACTGAAGCTTTCTTT
TRBJ1-2	TRBD1	.	TRBV6-5	CASSLGTGWDYGYTF	TGTGCCAGCAGCCTCGGGACAGGGTGGGACTATGGCTACACCTTC
TRBJ1-1	.	.	TRBV7-9	CASRPRANTEAFF	TGTGCCAGCAGGCCGCGGGCGAACACTGAAGCTTTCTTT
TRBJ2-7	.	.	TRBV13	CASSPPGTSPYEQYF	TGTGCCAGCAGCCCGCCCGGGACATCCCCCTACGAGCAGTACTTC
TRBJ2-5	TRBD2	.	TRBV4-2	CASSQNIAGEVETQYF	TGTGCCAGCAGCCAAAACATAGCGGGGGAGGTAGAGACCCAGTACTTC
TRBJ1-5	.	.	TRBV7-2	CASSLDRGNQPQHF	TGTGCCAGCAGCTTAGACAGGGGCAATCAGCCCCAGCATTTT
TRBJ2-7	TRBD2	.	TRBV30	CAGLNGDYREQYF	TGTGCCGGGCTAAATGGGGACTATCGCGAGCAGTACTTC
TRBJ2-1	.	.	TRBV4-3	CASSQEVVRGEQFF	TGCGCCAGCAGCCAAGAGGTGGTTAGGGGTGAGCAGTTCTTC
TRBJ1-2	TRBD1	.	TRBV5-1	CASSPGQDLYGYTF	TGCGCCAGCAGCCCGGGACAGGACCTATATGGCTACACCTTC
TRBJ2-3	.	.	TRBV29-1	CSVTNPDTQYF	TGCAGCGTTACAAATCCAGATACGCAGTATTTT
TRBJ2-7	.	.	TRBV29-1	CSVPGGREPYEQYF	TGCAGCGTCCCGGGGGGCAGGGAGCCCTACGAGCAGTACTTC
TRBJ1-1	.	few	TRBV19	CASSIRGTEAFF	TGTGCCAGTAGTATTAGGGGCACTGAAGCTTTCTTT
TRBJ2-7	TRBD1	.	TRBV27	CASSNRGTVYEQYF	TGTGCCAGCAGCAACAGGGGCACAGTCTACGAGCAGTACTTC
TRBJ2-1	.	.	TRBV5-1	CASSLGDSREQFF	TGCGCCAGCAGCTTGGGGGACTCGCGTGAGCAGTTCTTC
TRBJ2-3	TRBD2	.	TRBV30	CAWSGTSGTDTQYF	TGTGCCTGGAGTGGGACTAGCGGGACAGATACGCAGTATTTT
TRBJ2-7	.	.	TRBV11-2	CASSPPRQSYEQYF	TGTGCCAGCAGCCCCCCCCGACAGTCCTACGAGCAGTACTTC
TRBJ2-3	TRBD2	.	TRBV6-5	CASRPGRSTDTQYF	TGTGCCAGCCGGCCCGGGAGGTCCACAGATACGCAGTATTTT
TRBJ1-2	.	.	TRBV21-1	CASSKVRRGYGYTF	TGTGCCAGCAGCAAAGTAAGAAGGGGCTATGGCTACACCTTC
TRBJ2-1	TRBD2	.	TRBV30	CAWSVPGGGLGNEQFF	TGTGCCTGGAGTGTACCTGGGGGAGGGCTGGGGAATGAGCAGTTCTTC
TRBJ2-1	TRBD1	.	TRBV6-5	CASSYGTGVINEQFF	TGTGCCAGCAGTTACGGGACAGGGGTGATCAATGAGCAGTTCTTC
TRBJ1-2	TRBD1	.	TRBV23-1	CASSQWTGPKEGGYTF	TGCGCCAGCAGTCAATGGACAGGTCCCAAGGAGGGTGGCTACACCTTC
TRBJ2-7	.	.	TRBV30	CAWSVRRISYEQYF	TGTGCCTGGAGTGTAAGGAGGATTTCCTACGAGCAGTACTTC
TRBJ1-5	TRBD1	few	TRBV2	CASSGQGGFGNQPQHF	TGTGCCAGCAGTGGACAGGGAGGATTCGGCAATCAGCCCCAGCATTTT
TRBJ2-1	TRBD2	.	TRBV4-1	CASSFRLAGYNEQFF	TGCGCCAGCAGCTTTCGACTAGCGGGCTACAATGAGCAGTTCTTC
TRBJ2-1	TRBD2	.	TRBV7-6	CASSGPLSSGILGNEQFF	TGTGCCAGCAGCGGCCCTCTTTCTAGCGGGATTCTAGGTAATGAGCAGTTCTTC
TRBJ1-5	.	.	TRBV4-1	CASSQLLQVNQPQHF	TGCGCCAGCAGCCAACTTCTTCAGGTTAATCAGCCCCAGCATTTT
TRBJ2-5	.	.	TRBV30	CAWSVGAETQYF	TGTGCCTGGAGTGTGGGGGCAGAGACCCAGTACTTC
TRBJ2-1	TRBD1	.	TRBV14	CASSLHRGTVGFF	TGTGCCAGCAGCCTGCACAGGGGCACAGTAGGGTTCTTC
TRBJ2-3	.	.	TRBV5-1	CASSLVLRIVRPDTQYF	TGCGCCAGCAGCTTGGTGTTGCGGATCGTTCGTCCAGATACGCAGTATTTT
TRBJ2-1	.	few	TRBV5-1	CASSPAVVWDEQFF	TGCGCCAGCAGCCCGGCGGTGGTCTGGGATGAGCAGTTCTTC
TRBJ1-4	TRBD1	.	TRBV7-9	CSSSRIPIQGFNEKLFF	TGTTCCAGCAGCCGGATCCCAATACAGGGGTTTAATGAAAAACTGTTTTTT
TRBJ1-2	TRBD1	once	TRBV10-3	CATQGAGGYTF	TGTGCCACCCAGGGGGCGGGTGGCTACACCTTC
TRBJ2-7	TRBD2	.	TRBV5-1	CASSPGTSGGLREQYF	TGCGCCAGCAGCCCCGGGACTAGCGGGGGTCTTCGGGAGCAGTACTTC
TRBJ2-3	.	.	TRBV6-4	CASSSRGSTDTQYF	TGTGCCAGCAGTTCTCGCGGGAGCACAGATACGCAGTATTTT
TRBJ2-2	TRBD1	.	TRBV20-1	CSARVWTGMFF	TGCAGTGCTAGAGTTTGGACAGGGATGTTTTTT